These 10 T cell receptor beta chains originate from one sample sequenced in a study of vaccination effects on CD4 cells after COVID-19. TCRdb's table, derived via immunoSEQ multiplex PCR, lists solely in-frame clones and lacks some. The table shows about 29,000 clones, with about 73% occurring only once. Antigen-specific CD4+ T cells expanded by the ViraFEST assay with viral peptide pools were then sequenced. Following 10 days of culture, CD4+ T cells were isolated. Of the BNT162b2 and mRNA-1273 vaccines, participants received two doses of one or the other. These TCRs are of unknown antigen specificity. Specimen: CD4+ T cells from PBMCs cultured with HCoV-OC43 spike peptides, collected after COVID-19 vaccination. Noted subset: HCoV-OC43 spike overlapping peptide pool stimulation. These TCRs come from a human donor who received a COVID-19 vaccine.

The rearrangement joins TRBV10-2 to TRBJ2-3; no clear D. The CDR3 covers 13 residues. Germline CDR1 WSHSY, CDR2 SAAADI. The V end lost 6 bases, the J end lost 0 bases, and 7 bases lay between the germline ends. DNA for the CDR3: TGCGCCAGCAGCCCTCTTAGCACAGATACGCAGTATTTT. Translated: CASSPLSTDTQYF.

The genes are TRBV5-8 and TRBJ1-2; 8 bases align to TRBD1. The CDR3 has 16 residues. The V gene's germline CDR1 is SGHTS and CDR2 YDEGEE. The J segment lost 4 bases and the V segment lost 6 bases, leaving 14 bases of the junction unmatched. For the CDR3, the DNA is TGTGCCAGCAACCCCGGTCCAGGGGGCGGTGTCTATGGCTACACCTTC. It specifies CASNPGPGGGVYGYTF.

The V gene is TRBV24-1, the J gene TRBJ2-2; D possibly corresponds to TRBD1 (5 bases). Per the germline V gene, CDR1 is KGHDR and CDR2 is SFDVKD. This CDR3 has 15 amino acids. Trimming took off 7 bases at V and 1 base at J, with 12 bases between the two ends. CDR3 DNA sequence: TGTGCCACCAGACGGACATTCCAGAACACCGGGGAGCTGTTTTTT. It translates to CATRRTFQNTGELFF.

This clone has just a few counts. The CDR3 sequence: CASSLGGTDTQYF. The CDR3 nucleotides read TGCGCCAGCAGCTTGGGTGGCACAGATACGCAGTATTTT. The chain links TRBV5-1 to TRBJ2-3; D is uncertain. CDR1 is SGHRS, CDR2 YFSETQ, per germline. The germline V and J ends were trimmed by 0 bases and 1 base, with 3 bases remaining between them. CDR3 length equals 13 residues.

The chain is built from TRBV18 and TRBJ2-7, with TRBD2 matching over 11 bases. This CDR3 spans 14 amino acids. The germline CDR1 and CDR2 sequences are KGHSH and LQKENI. With 6 bases clipped from V and 6 bases from J, the junction kept 7 bases outside the gene matches. CDR3 bases: TGTGCCAGCTCCCGTACTAGCGGGAGACCCGAGCAGTACTTC. This sequence encodes CASSRTSGRPEQYF.

This sequence joins TRBV6-5 and TRBJ2-3; no clear D. CDR3 length: 12 residues. V gave up 9 bases and J gave up 2 bases, with 9 bases separating them. Germline loops: CDR1 MNHEY, CDR2 SVGAGI. For the CDR3, the DNA is TGTGCCAGAGAGTTCTTCACAGATACGCAGTATTTT. It codes for CAREFFTDTQYF.

This clone was recorded once. The chain uses TRBV5-1 and TRBJ2-7, with D possibly TRBD1 on 6 matching bases. Per the germline V gene, CDR1 is SGHRS and CDR2 is YFSETQ. V was clipped by 5 bases and J by 3 bases, with 15 bases between them. The CDR3 loop spans 14 amino acids. In DNA, the CDR3 is TGCGCCAGCAGGTTTCGGGACACCTACTACGAGCAGTACTTC. Translation gives CASRFRDTYYEQYF.

V is TRBV10-1 and J is TRBJ2-1, with a possible D match to TRBD2 (5 bases). CDR3 size: 15 residues. The germline V gene encodes CDR1 WNHNN and CDR2 SYGVQD (reference sequence). Between the trimmed V and J ends, which lost 4 bases and 6 bases, there was a span of 16 bases. CDR3 protein: CASSGSGINFNEQFF. CDR3 DNA sequence: TGCGCCAGCAGTGGTTCGGGGATTAATTTCAATGAGCAGTTCTTC.

The chain couples TRBV3-1 (or the pseudogene TRBV3-2) to TRBJ2-5, with 10 positions matching TRBD1. Trimming removed 6 bases from V and 2 bases from J; junction bases left unmatched: 3. CDR1 and CDR2 from the germline V gene are LGHDT and YNNKEL (reference sequence). CDR3 length: 14 amino acids. The chain's CDR3 is CASRDRGFQETQYF. DNA for the CDR3: TGTGCCAGCAGGGACAGGGGGTTTCAAGAGACCCAGTACTTC.

This clone has a handful of counts. The J gene is TRBJ1-2, the V gene TRBV12-3 or TRBV12-4, with D perhaps matching TRBD1 (5 bases). The CDR3 runs 13 residues. Trimming took off 3 bases at V and 11 bases at J, with 16 bases between the two ends. The DNA of the CDR3 is TGTGCCAGCAGTTTCGGCCAGGGTGAGCGGTACACCTTC. As protein: CASSFGQGERYTF.